A selection of T cell receptor beta chains follows, all from one sample in a study of shared clonotypes between healthy human individuals. Produced via immunoSEQ multiplex PCR; TCRdb's table is partial and in-frame only. Altogether roughly 500,000 clones are present, 96% being singletons, with the ten largest covering 0.06%. Specimen: naive CD4+ T cells sorted from blood. All receptors derive from a woman aged 25 to 39 in good health. Each CDR3 is given with its conserved first and last residue. Each record gives: clone size, D gene, J gene, V gene, CDR3 DNA, CDR3 protein. D genes are given only for firm matches. Where a row states a size, it is once, few, many or the class of an expanded clone; other rows omit it.

abundance: -
d_gene: -
j_gene: TRBJ2-6
v_gene: TRBV28
CDR3nt: TGTGCCAGCACCCTCTCTGGGGCCAACGTCCTGACTTTC
CDR3aa: CASTLSGANVLTF

abundance: -
d_gene: TRBD2
j_gene: TRBJ2-7
v_gene: TRBV19
CDR3nt: TGTGCCAGTAGTACCACTCGGGGACTAGCGGGAGACTACGAGCAGTACTTC
CDR3aa: CASSTTRGLAGDYEQYF

abundance: -
d_gene: -
j_gene: TRBJ2-1
v_gene: TRBV4-1
CDR3nt: TGCGCCAGCAGCCAAGATAGGGTCGGGACCCGGGGCAATGAGCAGTTCTTC
CDR3aa: CASSQDRVGTRGNEQFF

abundance: -
d_gene: -
j_gene: TRBJ2-3
v_gene: TRBV28
CDR3nt: TGTGCCAGCAGACAGGCAGGGATGAGTCTCGGGGATACGCAGTATTTT
CDR3aa: CASRQAGMSLGDTQYF

abundance: -
d_gene: TRBD2
j_gene: TRBJ2-3
v_gene: TRBV6-6
CDR3nt: TGTGCCAGCAGGGTTGGCGGGAGTATGGCAGATACGCAGTATTTT
CDR3aa: CASRVGGSMADTQYF

abundance: few
d_gene: -
j_gene: TRBJ1-3
v_gene: TRBV13
CDR3nt: TGTGCCAGCAGCTTTGGAAACACCATATATTTT
CDR3aa: CASSFGNTIYF

abundance: few
d_gene: -
j_gene: TRBJ2-7
v_gene: TRBV2
CDR3nt: TGTGCCAGCAGTGAAGCCGGGGAGCAGTACTTC
CDR3aa: CASSEAGEQYF

abundance: -
d_gene: -
j_gene: TRBJ2-6
v_gene: TRBV6-1
CDR3nt: TGTGCCAGCAGTGAAGCGCGTCACAGAATCTCTGGGGCCAACGTCCTGACTTTC
CDR3aa: CASSEARHRISGANVLTF

abundance: -
d_gene: -
j_gene: TRBJ2-5
v_gene: TRBV2
CDR3nt: TGTGCCAGCAGTTACTCCCGGCAGGTACGGACCCAAGAGACCCAGTACTTC
CDR3aa: CASSYSRQVRTQETQYF

abundance: once
d_gene: -
j_gene: TRBJ2-3
v_gene: TRBV27
CDR3nt: TGTGCCAGCAGTTTTGAGGCAGGGAGGTTGTCAGATACGCAGTATTTT
CDR3aa: CASSFEAGRLSDTQYF

abundance: -
d_gene: -
j_gene: TRBJ1-3
v_gene: TRBV5-1
CDR3nt: TGCGCCAGCATGTCTTTAGACGGAAACACCATATATTTT
CDR3aa: CASMSLDGNTIYF

abundance: -
d_gene: TRBD1
j_gene: TRBJ1-5
v_gene: TRBV18
CDR3nt: TGTGCCAGCTCACCGGGACAGGGGGTCTCTCAGCCCCAGCATTTT
CDR3aa: CASSPGQGVSQPQHF

abundance: -
d_gene: -
j_gene: TRBJ1-2
v_gene: TRBV14
CDR3nt: TGTGCCAGCAGCCTCCGGGGAAGCCCTGACTACACCTTC
CDR3aa: CASSLRGSPDYTF

abundance: -
d_gene: TRBD1
j_gene: TRBJ2-3
v_gene: TRBV19
CDR3nt: TGTGCCAGTAGTCGCGGACAGGGCGTCCCAGATACGCAGTATTTT
CDR3aa: CASSRGQGVPDTQYF

abundance: -
d_gene: TRBD2
j_gene: TRBJ2-1
v_gene: TRBV9
CDR3nt: TGTGCCAGCAGCGTCGGAGGGACTAGCGGGAGGAATGAGCAGTTCTTC
CDR3aa: CASSVGGTSGRNEQFF

abundance: -
d_gene: -
j_gene: TRBJ2-1
v_gene: TRBV7-3
CDR3nt: TGTGCCAGCAGCCCTCTCCTAACGAGCTCCTACAATGAGCAGTTCTTC
CDR3aa: CASSPLLTSSYNEQFF

abundance: once
d_gene: -
j_gene: TRBJ2-7
v_gene: TRBV19
CDR3nt: TGTGCCAGTAGTATAGACCTAGCCTACGAGCAGTACTTC
CDR3aa: CASSIDLAYEQYF

abundance: -
d_gene: -
j_gene: TRBJ2-5
v_gene: TRBV18
CDR3nt: TGTGCCAGCTCACCGGGACTCCAAGAGACCCAGTACTTC
CDR3aa: CASSPGLQETQYF

abundance: -
d_gene: TRBD1
j_gene: TRBJ1-5
v_gene: TRBV11-2
CDR3nt: TGTGCCAGCAGCCCGGACAGGCCGAATCAGCCCCAGCATTTT
CDR3aa: CASSPDRPNQPQHF

abundance: -
d_gene: TRBD2
j_gene: TRBJ2-2
v_gene: TRBV5-4
CDR3nt: TGTGCCAGCAGCAGAAATAGCGGGAGCGCAAACACCGGGGAGCTGTTTTTT
CDR3aa: CASSRNSGSANTGELFF

abundance: few
d_gene: -
j_gene: TRBJ2-1
v_gene: TRBV7-9
CDR3nt: TGTGCCACGCGTCCAGAGCCCCTTGAGCAGTTCTTC
CDR3aa: CATRPEPLEQFF

abundance: once
d_gene: TRBD2
j_gene: TRBJ2-7
v_gene: TRBV2
CDR3nt: TGTGCCAGCCTCCGGGACTATTCCAACGAGCAGTACTTC
CDR3aa: CASLRDYSNEQYF

abundance: once
d_gene: TRBD1
j_gene: TRBJ2-7
v_gene: TRBV23-1
CDR3nt: TGCGCCAGCAGTCACCTCGATACAGGGGGTGGGGACGAGCAGTACTTC
CDR3aa: CASSHLDTGGGDEQYF

abundance: -
d_gene: TRBD2
j_gene: TRBJ2-5
v_gene: TRBV7-2
CDR3nt: TGTGCCAGCAGCTTAGGAGGGGTAGCTCTCCTCCCGCGGGAGCAGTACTTC
CDR3aa: CASSLGGVALLPREQYF

abundance: -
d_gene: -
j_gene: TRBJ1-1
v_gene: TRBV7-9
CDR3nt: TGTGCCAGCAGCTTAGTCAGTGCACGGAACACTGAAGCTTTCTTT
CDR3aa: CASSLVSARNTEAFF

abundance: -
d_gene: -
j_gene: TRBJ2-7
v_gene: TRBV21-1
CDR3nt: TGTGCCAGCAGCCCCGAGGGGGACTTCTACGAGCAGTACTTC
CDR3aa: CASSPEGDFYEQYF

abundance: -
d_gene: TRBD2
j_gene: TRBJ2-2
v_gene: TRBV18
CDR3nt: TGTGCCAGCTCACCACCGACTAGCGGAGGCACCGGGGAGCTGTTTTTT
CDR3aa: CASSPPTSGGTGELFF

abundance: -
d_gene: TRBD1
j_gene: TRBJ1-6
v_gene: TRBV5-4
CDR3nt: TGTGCCAGCAGCTACGAGTCGACAGGGAGCTCCTATAATTCACCCCTCCACTTT
CDR3aa: CASSYESTGSSYNSPLHF

abundance: -
d_gene: TRBD1
j_gene: TRBJ2-3
v_gene: TRBV6-5
CDR3nt: TGTGCCAGCAGCTTCGGGACAGTTGGAGATACGCAGTATTTT
CDR3aa: CASSFGTVGDTQYF

abundance: -
d_gene: -
j_gene: TRBJ2-7
v_gene: TRBV30
CDR3nt: TGTGCCTGGAGTGTGGGTCTACTCTCCTACGAGCAGTACTTC
CDR3aa: CAWSVGLLSYEQYF

abundance: -
d_gene: -
j_gene: TRBJ1-4
v_gene: TRBV10-2
CDR3nt: TGCGCCAGCAGTGAGTCGGAAGCCTTTAATGAAAAACTGTTTTTT
CDR3aa: CASSESEAFNEKLFF

abundance: -
d_gene: TRBD2
j_gene: TRBJ2-2
v_gene: TRBV7-6
CDR3nt: TGTGCCAGCAGCTCGACTAGCGGCACCGGGGAGCTGTTTTTT
CDR3aa: CASSSTSGTGELFF

abundance: -
d_gene: -
j_gene: TRBJ1-2
v_gene: TRBV25-1
CDR3nt: TGTGCCAGCAGTGAATACCTAGGGGCGGCGGGACCCAACTATGGCTACACCTTC
CDR3aa: CASSEYLGAAGPNYGYTF

abundance: -
d_gene: TRBD1
j_gene: TRBJ2-2
v_gene: TRBV5-1
CDR3nt: TGCGCCAGCAGCTTGGGACAGGGGTTCGGGGAGCTGTTTTTT
CDR3aa: CASSLGQGFGELFF

abundance: -
d_gene: -
j_gene: TRBJ2-6
v_gene: TRBV7-9
CDR3nt: TGTGCCAGCAGCTATTCGGGACCTGGGGCCAACGTCCTGACTTTC
CDR3aa: CASSYSGPGANVLTF

abundance: -
d_gene: -
j_gene: TRBJ2-3
v_gene: TRBV11-1
CDR3nt: TGTGCCAGCAGCCTTGGTCCGGATACGCAGTATTTT
CDR3aa: CASSLGPDTQYF

abundance: once
d_gene: -
j_gene: TRBJ2-2
v_gene: TRBV6-6
CDR3nt: TGTGCCAGCAGTTACTCGGTCCCGAACACCGGGGAGCTGTTTTTT
CDR3aa: CASSYSVPNTGELFF

abundance: -
d_gene: -
j_gene: TRBJ2-1
v_gene: TRBV5-1
CDR3nt: TGCGCCAGCAGCTTGGTAGCTCGGCGCCGTCAGTTCTTC
CDR3aa: CASSLVARRRQFF

abundance: -
d_gene: -
j_gene: TRBJ2-1
v_gene: TRBV5-1
CDR3nt: TGCGCCAGCAGCTTCGGACAGGCGGGGGATGAGCAGTTCTTC
CDR3aa: CASSFGQAGDEQFF

abundance: once
d_gene: TRBD2
j_gene: TRBJ2-3
v_gene: TRBV15
CDR3nt: TGTGCCACCAGCAGGGGACTAGCGGGAACAAACACAGATACGCAGTATTTT
CDR3aa: CATSRGLAGTNTDTQYF

abundance: -
d_gene: -
j_gene: TRBJ1-1
v_gene: TRBV28
CDR3nt: TGTGCCAGCAGCCACAGGGAAGCTTTCTTT
CDR3aa: CASSHREAFF

abundance: -
d_gene: -
j_gene: TRBJ2-3
v_gene: TRBV21-1
CDR3nt: TGTGCCAGCAGCGTCCCCGGGACTAGCGGGAGTGTAATAGATACGCAGTATTTT
CDR3aa: CASSVPGTSGSVIDTQYF

abundance: -
d_gene: -
j_gene: TRBJ2-4
v_gene: TRBV27
CDR3nt: TGTGCCAGCAAGTTTGAAGGGACCAAAAACATTCAGTACTTC
CDR3aa: CASKFEGTKNIQYF

abundance: -
d_gene: TRBD2
j_gene: TRBJ2-1
v_gene: TRBV7-2
CDR3nt: TGTGCCAGCAGAACTAGCGGGAGCTCGTACAATGAGCAGTTCTTC
CDR3aa: CASRTSGSSYNEQFF

abundance: -
d_gene: -
j_gene: TRBJ1-1
v_gene: TRBV27
CDR3nt: TGTGCCAGCAGTTTAAGGGGGGGTGGCACTGAAGCTTTCTTT
CDR3aa: CASSLRGGGTEAFF

abundance: -
d_gene: -
j_gene: TRBJ2-7
v_gene: TRBV28
CDR3nt: TGTGCCAGCAGATCCGGGAGCGACGGACTCGAGCAGTACTTC
CDR3aa: CASRSGSDGLEQYF

abundance: -
d_gene: -
j_gene: TRBJ2-7
v_gene: TRBV4-2
CDR3nt: TGTGCCAGCAGCCAGGAGCTTTCTGTCGTTAACGAGCAGTACTTC
CDR3aa: CASSQELSVVNEQYF

abundance: -
d_gene: TRBD2
j_gene: TRBJ2-7
v_gene: TRBV29-1
CDR3nt: TGCAGCGTTGTCGGCGGGAGTAGATACGAGCAGTACTTC
CDR3aa: CSVVGGSRYEQYF

abundance: -
d_gene: -
j_gene: TRBJ2-2
v_gene: TRBV5-1
CDR3nt: TGCGCCAGCAGCTTGGTACAGGGATTCTCCGGGGAGCTGTTTTTT
CDR3aa: CASSLVQGFSGELFF

abundance: -
d_gene: -
j_gene: TRBJ1-3
v_gene: TRBV4-1
CDR3nt: TGCGCCAGCAGCCAACGACAACAACTGGGGTTCTTGTCTGGAAACACCATATATTTT
CDR3aa: CASSQRQQLGFLSGNTIYF

abundance: -
d_gene: -
j_gene: TRBJ2-3
v_gene: TRBV25-1
CDR3nt: TGTGCCAGCCTACTTTCTAGCACAGATACGCAGTATTTT
CDR3aa: CASLLSSTDTQYF

abundance: -
d_gene: TRBD2
j_gene: TRBJ2-7
v_gene: TRBV11-2
CDR3nt: TGTGCCAGCAGCTCGGGACTAGCGGGAGTTGTTCGCGAGCAGTACTTC
CDR3aa: CASSSGLAGVVREQYF

abundance: -
d_gene: TRBD2
j_gene: TRBJ2-2
v_gene: TRBV5-4
CDR3nt: TGTGCCAGCAGCTTGGCCAAACGGGAGGGCACCGGGGAGCTGTTTTTT
CDR3aa: CASSLAKREGTGELFF

abundance: -
d_gene: -
j_gene: TRBJ2-5
v_gene: TRBV7-9
CDR3nt: TGTGCCAGCAGCCTGTTTTCCGGTGAAGAGACCCAGTACTTC
CDR3aa: CASSLFSGEETQYF

abundance: -
d_gene: TRBD2
j_gene: TRBJ2-7
v_gene: TRBV5-4
CDR3nt: TGTGCCAGCAGCTCGGGACTAGCGGGAACCCAGCAGTACTTC
CDR3aa: CASSSGLAGTQQYF

abundance: -
d_gene: TRBD1
j_gene: TRBJ2-1
v_gene: TRBV19
CDR3nt: TGTGCCATCTCACCGGGACAGGGGAAGAATGAGCAGTTCTTC
CDR3aa: CAISPGQGKNEQFF